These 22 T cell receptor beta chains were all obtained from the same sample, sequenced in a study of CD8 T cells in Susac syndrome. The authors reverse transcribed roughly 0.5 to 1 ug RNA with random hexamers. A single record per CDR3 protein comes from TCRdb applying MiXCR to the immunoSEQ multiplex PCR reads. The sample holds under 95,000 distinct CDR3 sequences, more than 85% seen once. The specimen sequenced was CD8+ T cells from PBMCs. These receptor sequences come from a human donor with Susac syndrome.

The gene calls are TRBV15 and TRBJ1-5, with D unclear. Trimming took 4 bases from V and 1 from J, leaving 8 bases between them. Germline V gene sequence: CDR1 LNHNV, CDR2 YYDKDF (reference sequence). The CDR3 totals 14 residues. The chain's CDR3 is CATSNIVSNQPQHF. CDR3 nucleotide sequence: TGTGCCACCAGCAATATAGTGAGCAATCAGCCCCAGCATTTT. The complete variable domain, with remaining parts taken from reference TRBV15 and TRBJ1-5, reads DAMVIQNPRYQVTQFGKPVTLSCSQTLNHNVMYWYQQKSSQAPKLLFHYYDKDFNNEADTPDNFQSRRPNTSFCFLDIRSPGLGDTAMYLCATSNIVSNQPQHFGDGTRLSIL.

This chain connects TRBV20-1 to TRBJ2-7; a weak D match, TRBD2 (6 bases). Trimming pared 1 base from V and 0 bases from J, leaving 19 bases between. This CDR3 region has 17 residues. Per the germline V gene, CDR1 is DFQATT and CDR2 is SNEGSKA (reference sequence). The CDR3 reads CSARGGPGTQTSYEQYF. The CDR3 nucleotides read TGCAGTGCTAGAGGGGGTCCCGGGACTCAAACCTCCTACGAGCAGTACTTC.

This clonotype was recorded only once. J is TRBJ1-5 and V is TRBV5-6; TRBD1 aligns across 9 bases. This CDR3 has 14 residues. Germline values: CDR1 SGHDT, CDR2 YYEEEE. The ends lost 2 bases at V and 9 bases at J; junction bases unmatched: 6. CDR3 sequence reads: CASSLGQGSRPQHF. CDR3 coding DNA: TGTGCCAGCAGCTTAGGACAGGGGTCTCGGCCCCAGCATTTT. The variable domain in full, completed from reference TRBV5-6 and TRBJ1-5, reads DAGVTQSPTHLIKTRGQQVTLRCSPKSGHDTVSWYQQALGQGPQFIFQYYEEEERQRGNFPDRFSGHQFPNYSSELNVNALLLGDSALYLCASSLGQGSRPQHFGDGTRLSIL.

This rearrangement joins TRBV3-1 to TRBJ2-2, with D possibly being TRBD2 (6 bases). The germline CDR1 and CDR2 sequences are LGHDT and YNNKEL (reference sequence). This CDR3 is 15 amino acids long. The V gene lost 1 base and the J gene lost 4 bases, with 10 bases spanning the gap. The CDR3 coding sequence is TGTGCCAGCAGCCAAGTGGCGGGGAGCACCGGGGAGCTGTTTTTT. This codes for CASSQVAGSTGELFF.

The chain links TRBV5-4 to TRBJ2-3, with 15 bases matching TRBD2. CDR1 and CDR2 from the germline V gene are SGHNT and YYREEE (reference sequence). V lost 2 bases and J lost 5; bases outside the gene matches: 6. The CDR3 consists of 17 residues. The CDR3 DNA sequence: TGTGCCAGCAGCTTTCCGGGACTAGCGGGAGGTGGAGATACGCAGTATTTT. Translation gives CASSFPGLAGGGDTQYF.

The CDR3 DNA follows: TGCGCCAGCACTAGCCTATACAATGAGCAGTTCTTC. It yields the protein CASTSLYNEQFF. V usage is TRBV5-1 and J usage is TRBJ2-1, with D possibly matching TRBD2 (5 bases). The CDR3 extends over 12 amino acids. Germline lookup yields CDR1 SGHRS and CDR2 YFSETQ. The V end lost 6 bases, the J end lost 4 bases, and 8 bases lay between the germline ends.

CDR3 DNA: TGTGCCAGCAGTTACTCAGGGGGCATCGCTGAAGCTTTCTTT. It yields the protein CASSYSGGIAEAFF. The rearrangement links TRBV6-5 to TRBJ1-1; 7 nucleotides agree with TRBD1. Germline assignment: CDR1 MNHEY and CDR2 SVGAGI. V lost 0 bases, J lost 6 bases, and 4 bases stayed unmatched. The CDR3 is 14 amino acids.

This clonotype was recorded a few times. This CDR3 reads CAWRDKPYEQYF. The CDR3 region has the DNA TGTGCCTGGAGAGATAAACCCTACGAGCAGTACTTC. The chain has TRBV30 and TRBJ2-7; D unclear. CDR3 size: 12 residues. The V end was cut by 3 bases, the J end by 2 bases, with 8 bases between. CDR1 is GTSNPN, CDR2 SVGIG, per germline (reference sequence).

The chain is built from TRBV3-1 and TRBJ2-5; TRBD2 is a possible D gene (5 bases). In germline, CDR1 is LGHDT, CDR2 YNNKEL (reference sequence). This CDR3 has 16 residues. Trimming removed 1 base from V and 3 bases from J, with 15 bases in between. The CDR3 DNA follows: TGTGCCAGCAGCCAAGTAAACACGGGTAGCGAAGAGACCCAGTACTTC. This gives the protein CASSQVNTGSEETQYF.

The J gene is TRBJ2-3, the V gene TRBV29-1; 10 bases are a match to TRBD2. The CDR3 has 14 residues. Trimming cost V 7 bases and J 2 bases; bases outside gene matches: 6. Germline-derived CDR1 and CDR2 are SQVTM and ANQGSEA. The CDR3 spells CSAQGLAPTDTQYF. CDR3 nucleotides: TGCAGCGCTCAGGGACTAGCGCCCACAGATACGCAGTATTTT.

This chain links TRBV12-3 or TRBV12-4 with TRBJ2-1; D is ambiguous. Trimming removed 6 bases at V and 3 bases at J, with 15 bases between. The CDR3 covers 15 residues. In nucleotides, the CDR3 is TGTGCCAGCAGGCGCCTCATCCCCGACTACAATGAGCAGTTCTTC. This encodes CASRRLIPDYNEQFF.

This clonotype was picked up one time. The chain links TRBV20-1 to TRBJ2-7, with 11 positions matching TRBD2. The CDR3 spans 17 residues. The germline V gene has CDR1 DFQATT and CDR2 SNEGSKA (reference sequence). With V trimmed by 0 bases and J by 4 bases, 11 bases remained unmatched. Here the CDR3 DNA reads TGCAGTGCTAGAGATTGGAGGGCACTAGCGGGAGAGTACGAGCAGTACTTC. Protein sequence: CSARDWRALAGEYEQYF.

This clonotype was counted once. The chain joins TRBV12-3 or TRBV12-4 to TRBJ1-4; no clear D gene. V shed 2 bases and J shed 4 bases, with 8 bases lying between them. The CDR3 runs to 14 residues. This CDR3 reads CASSLRQSNEKLFF. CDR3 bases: TGTGCCAGCAGTTTAAGGCAGAGTAATGAAAAACTGTTTTTT.

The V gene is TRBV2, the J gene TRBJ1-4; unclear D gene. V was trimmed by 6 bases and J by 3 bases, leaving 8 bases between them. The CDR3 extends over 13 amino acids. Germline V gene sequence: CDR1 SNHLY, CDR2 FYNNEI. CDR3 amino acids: CASRLRANEKLFF. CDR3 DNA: TGTGCCAGCAGACTCCGGGCTAATGAAAAACTGTTTTTT.

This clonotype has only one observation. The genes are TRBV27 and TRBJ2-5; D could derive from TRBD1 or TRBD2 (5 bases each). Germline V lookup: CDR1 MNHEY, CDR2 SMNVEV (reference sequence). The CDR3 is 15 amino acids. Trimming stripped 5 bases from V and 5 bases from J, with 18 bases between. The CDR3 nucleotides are TGTGCCAGCAGTAGCCCGGTTGAGGGGTCCGAGACCCAGTACTTC. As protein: CASSSPVEGSETQYF.

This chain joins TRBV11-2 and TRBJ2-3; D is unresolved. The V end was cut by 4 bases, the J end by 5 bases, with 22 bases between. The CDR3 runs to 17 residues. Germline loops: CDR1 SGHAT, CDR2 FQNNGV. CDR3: CASSSPREPSIEDTQYF. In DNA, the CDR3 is TGTGCCAGCAGCTCGCCCCGCGAGCCATCCATTGAAGATACGCAGTATTTT.

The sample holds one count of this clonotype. CDR3 DNA sequence: TGTGCCAGCAGCTTAATGAGAGACGAGCAGTACTTC. It codes for CASSLMRDEQYF. V usage is TRBV7-9 and J usage is TRBJ2-7; D gene uncertain. Trimming pared 2 bases from V and 5 bases from J, leaving 7 bases between. The CDR3 has 12 amino acids. Germline assignment: CDR1 SEHNR and CDR2 FQNEAQ (reference sequence).

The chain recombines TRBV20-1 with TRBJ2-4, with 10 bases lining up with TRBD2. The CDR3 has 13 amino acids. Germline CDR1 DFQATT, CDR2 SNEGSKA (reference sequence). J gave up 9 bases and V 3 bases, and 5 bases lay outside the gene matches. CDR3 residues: CSASPSGSFIQYF. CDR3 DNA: TGCAGTGCTAGTCCTAGCGGGAGTTTCATTCAGTACTTC.

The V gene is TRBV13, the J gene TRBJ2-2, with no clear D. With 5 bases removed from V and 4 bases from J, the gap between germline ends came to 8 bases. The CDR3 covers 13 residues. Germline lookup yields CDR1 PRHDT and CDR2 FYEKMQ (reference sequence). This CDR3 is CASSPGSTGELFF. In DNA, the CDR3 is TGTGCCAGCAGCCCCGGATCCACCGGGGAGCTGTTTTTT.

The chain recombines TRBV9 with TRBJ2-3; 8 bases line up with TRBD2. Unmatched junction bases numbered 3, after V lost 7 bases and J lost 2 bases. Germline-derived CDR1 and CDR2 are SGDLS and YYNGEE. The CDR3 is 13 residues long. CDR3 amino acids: CASQRENTDTQYF. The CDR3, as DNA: TGTGCCAGCCAGCGGGAGAACACAGATACGCAGTATTTT.

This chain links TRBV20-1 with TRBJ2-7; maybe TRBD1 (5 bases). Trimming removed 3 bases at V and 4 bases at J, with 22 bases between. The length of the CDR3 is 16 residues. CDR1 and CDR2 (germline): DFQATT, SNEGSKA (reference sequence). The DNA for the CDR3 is TGCAGTGCTAGTCTCGTTTCAGGGCAGGGTGGTTACGAGCAGTACTTC. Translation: CSASLVSGQGGYEQYF.

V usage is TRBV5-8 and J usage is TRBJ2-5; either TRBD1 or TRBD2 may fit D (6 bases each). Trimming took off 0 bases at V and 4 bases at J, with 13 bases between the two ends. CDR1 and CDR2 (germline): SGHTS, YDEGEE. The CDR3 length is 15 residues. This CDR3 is CASSLGLQGGETQYF. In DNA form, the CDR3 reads TGTGCCAGCAGCTTGGGTTTACAGGGAGGAGAGACCCAGTACTTC.